The 31 T cell receptor beta chains below come from one sample, sequenced in a study of blood T cell repertoires in COVID-19. Clones were read by immunoSEQ multiplex PCR, and TCRdb kept only the in-frame ones, dropping some. The repertoire includes 120,000 or so clones, 55% to 70% of them detected once, and 2% to 2.5% sits in the top ten. Source material: peripheral blood. These receptors all stem from a woman aged 70-85 years with acute or convalescent COVID-19.

This chain joins TRBV7-9 and TRBJ2-5; TRBD1 is a possible D gene (6 bases). Germline CDR1 and CDR2: SEHNR and FQNEAQ (reference sequence). V lost 5 bases, J lost 10 bases, and 20 bases lay in between. The CDR3 runs to 14 residues. The CDR3 sequence is CASSLYREKGIQYF. The CDR3 DNA follows: TGTGCCAGCAGCCTATACAGGGAAAAGGGGATCCAGTACTTC.

The chain has TRBV12-3 or TRBV12-4 and TRBJ2-7; TRBD1 matches 8 bases. V trimming: 5 bases; J trimming: 7 bases; junction bases outside the gene matches: 7. The CDR3 has 13 amino acids. CDR3 in DNA: TGTGCCAGCAGTGAGATCACAGGGGGAGAGCAGTACTTC. It specifies CASSEITGGEQYF.

The CDR3 coding sequence is TGCAGCGTTGAAGACCGGACAGGGGGGGGTGGCTACACCTTC. Protein sequence: CSVEDRTGGGGYTF. The J gene is TRBJ1-2, the V gene TRBV29-1; 10 nucleotides match TRBD1. From germline, CDR1 is SQVTM and CDR2 ANQGSEA. V shed 0 bases and J 7 bases; nucleotides not matched to a gene: 5. The CDR3 totals 14 residues.

CDR3 amino acids: CASRAWTGGFFEQYF. The CDR3 coding sequence is TGTGCCAGTCGAGCCTGGACAGGGGGGTTTTTCGAGCAGTACTTC. This sequence joins TRBV19 and TRBJ2-7, with TRBD1 matching 10 bases. Germline CDR1 is LNHDA and CDR2 is SQIVND (reference sequence). This CDR3 spans 15 amino acids. Trimming cost V 8 bases and J 6 bases; bases outside gene matches: 13.

This chain uses TRBV19 with TRBJ2-2; 10 nucleotides align to TRBD2. The CDR3 sequence is 14 residues long. Germline V gene lookup returns CDR1 LNHDA and CDR2 SQIVND (reference sequence). With 1 base clipped from V and 7 bases from J, the junction kept 0 bases outside the gene matches. The CDR3, as DNA: TGTGCCAGTAGTATAGCTAGCGGGGGCGGGGAGCTGTTTTTT. Translated: CASSIASGGGELFF.

The J gene is TRBJ1-5, the V gene TRBV6-1, with 7 bases aligning to TRBD1. CDR3 length: 16 residues. V lost 3 bases to trimming and J lost 0 bases; unmatched junction nucleotides: 5. The germline V gene encodes CDR1 MNHNS and CDR2 SASEGT. The CDR3: CASSDTGDYSNQPQHF. The CDR3 nucleotides are TGTGCCAGCAGTGACACAGGGGATTATAGCAATCAGCCCCAGCATTTT.

The chain couples TRBV25-1 to TRBJ1-2; 8 nucleotides align to TRBD1. Per germline, CDR1 MGHDK and CDR2 SYGVNS. The CDR3 runs 15 residues. The junction had 6 bases not matched to a gene; V was cut back by 3 bases and J by 3 bases. The CDR3 loop is CASSDSGQGHYGYTF. For the CDR3, the DNA is TGTGCCAGCAGTGATTCCGGACAGGGCCACTATGGCTACACCTTC.

The chain recombines TRBV7-8 with TRBJ1-6, with D unresolved. Deletions cut 5 bases from V and 7 bases from J, with 9 bases between. Germline CDR1 is SGHVS and CDR2 is FQNEAQ. The CDR3 length is 13 residues. The chain's CDR3 is CASSPRWNSPLHF. The CDR3 DNA is TGTGCCAGCAGCCCGAGGTGGAATTCACCCCTCCACTTT.

V usage is TRBV3-1 (or the pseudogene TRBV3-2) and J usage is TRBJ2-3, with 13 nucleotides matching TRBD2. Trimming removed 5 bases from V and 2 bases from J; junction bases left unmatched: 4. Germline V gives CDR1 LGHDT, CDR2 YNNKEL (reference sequence). The CDR3 has 16 residues. CDR3 in DNA: TGTGCCAGCAGCTCACTAGCGGGAGGGGTCACAGATACGCAGTATTTT. Translating gives CASSSLAGGVTDTQYF.

The chain recombines TRBV27 with TRBJ1-4; tentative D call: TRBD1 (5 bases). This CDR3 contains 15 residues. V shed 6 bases and J shed 5 bases, with 16 bases lying between them. Germline CDR1 MNHEY, CDR2 SMNVEV (reference sequence). This CDR3 is CASRVGGHSNEKLFF. The CDR3 nucleotides read TGTGCCAGCAGGGTCGGGGGTCACTCGAATGAAAAACTGTTTTTT.

This clone was seen only once. V gene TRBV30 combines with J gene TRBJ2-5; D unclear. This CDR3 region has 14 residues. Germline assignment: CDR1 GTSNPN and CDR2 SVGIG (reference sequence). Trimming stripped 3 bases from V and 5 bases from J, with 16 bases between. This CDR3 reads CAWSVGQSWETQYF. In DNA form, the CDR3 reads TGTGCCTGGAGCGTTGGGCAGTCATGGGAGACCCAGTACTTC.

The chain carries TRBV19 and TRBJ2-2; 12 bases line up with TRBD2. After removal of 4 bases from V and 5 bases from J, the junction contained 2 bases not matched to a gene. Per the germline V gene, CDR1 is LNHDA and CDR2 is SQIVND (reference sequence). The CDR3 extends over 15 amino acids. CDR3 amino acids: CASSTGTSGTGELFF. In nucleotides, the CDR3 is TGTGCCAGTAGTACCGGGACTAGCGGGACCGGGGAGCTGTTTTTT. The full variable domain, completed using reference TRBV19 and TRBJ2-2, is DGGITQSPKYLFRKEGQNVTLSCEQNLNHDAMYWYRQDPGQGLRLIYYSQIVNDFQKGDIAEGYSVSREKKESFPLTVTSAQKNPTAFYLCASSTGTSGTGELFFGEGSRLTVL.

This clone was counted a single time. The genes are TRBV4-1 and TRBJ2-5; the D gene is possibly TRBD2 (6 bases). V was cut by 1 base and J by 5 bases, with 8 bases left in between. The CDR3 is 13 residues long. Germline lookup yields CDR1 MGHRA and CDR2 YSYEKL. CDR3 protein: CASSQGGGETQYF. CDR3 bases: TGCGCCAGCAGCCAAGGCGGAGGGGAGACCCAGTACTTC.

The chain links TRBV21-1 to TRBJ1-1; the table's TRBD1 call for D was not verified on the DNA. TRBV21-1 is reported as a pseudogene. This CDR3 is built from 12 residues. The CDR3 here is CASSRRTAEAFF. Written as DNA, the CDR3 is TGTGCCAGCAGCAGAAGGACAGCGGAAGCTTTCTTT.

The V gene is TRBV30, the J gene TRBJ2-7; 7 bases fit TRBD1. This CDR3 has 14 residues. Germline V gene lookup returns CDR1 GTSNPN and CDR2 SVGIG (reference sequence). V lost 4 bases to trimming and J lost 7 bases; unmatched junction nucleotides: 13. CDR3 sequence: CAWTLDRRAGEQYF. Written as DNA, the CDR3 is TGTGCCTGGACCCTGGACAGGAGAGCCGGGGAGCAGTACTTC.

In DNA form, the CDR3 reads TGTGCCAGCAGTTCCCCTCCCCGGGAGGGGGCAGATACGCAGTATTTT. Its protein is CASSSPPREGADTQYF. The V gene is TRBV28, the J gene TRBJ2-3, with 8 nucleotides matching TRBD2. The V gene's germline CDR1 is MDHEN and CDR2 SYDVKM. The CDR3 loop spans 16 amino acids. V dropped 4 bases and J dropped 4; count of bases not matched to a gene: 10.

The count of this clone is one. The chain carries TRBV2 and TRBJ1-5, with 7 bases lining up with TRBD1. CDR3 size: 14 residues. The V gene end was trimmed by 4 bases and the J gene end by 3 bases; junction bases not matched to a gene: 3. CDR1 is SNHLY, CDR2 FYNNEI, per germline. The CDR3 loop reads CASSADRANQPQHF. As DNA, the CDR3 is TGTGCCAGCAGTGCCGACAGGGCCAATCAGCCCCAGCATTTT.

J is TRBJ1-1 and V is TRBV11-2; TRBD1 agrees at 7 bases. The CDR3 spans 13 residues. V lost 5 bases and J lost 3; bases outside the gene matches: 3. Germline CDR1 is SGHAT and CDR2 is FQNNGV. CDR3 sequence: CASSPDRDTEAFF. CDR3 sequence (DNA): TGTGCCAGCAGCCCAGACAGGGACACTGAAGCTTTCTTT.

V is TRBV6-5 and J is TRBJ2-3; D not certain. V lost 8 bases and J 6 bases, leaving 12 bases between the germline ends. CDR1 is MNHEY, CDR2 SVGAGI, per germline. This CDR3 region has 12 residues. The CDR3 DNA sequence: TGTGCCAGCGAGGATAAAACCGATACGCAGTATTTT. This codes for CASEDKTDTQYF.

The chain links TRBV24-1 to TRBJ2-6, with TRBD1 matching 9 bases. This CDR3 comprises 17 residues. Looked up from germline, CDR1 is KGHDR and CDR2 is SFDVKD. V dropped 4 bases and J dropped 2; count of bases not matched to a gene: 5. CDR3 sequence: CATSETTGGTGANVLTF. The CDR3 DNA follows: TGTGCCACCAGTGAGACGACAGGGGGAACTGGGGCCAACGTCCTGACTTTC.

The sample holds a few counts of this clone. V is TRBV28 and J is TRBJ2-7, with D perhaps matching TRBD2 (5 bases). The V gene's germline CDR1 is MDHEN and CDR2 SYDVKM. This CDR3 has 14 amino acids. V shed 6 bases and J shed 0 bases, with 12 bases lying between them. The CDR3 sequence is CASSQTDSSYEQYF. CDR3 DNA sequence: TGTGCCAGCAGCCAGACGGACTCCTCCTACGAGCAGTACTTC.

This clone has a handful of counts. The V call is TRBV18, the J call TRBJ2-5; D uncertain. This CDR3 is 14 amino acids long. The germline V gene has CDR1 KGHSH and CDR2 LQKENI. The ends were cut back, 2 bases at V and 2 bases at J, with 9 bases in the middle. The CDR3 reads CASSPAATQETQYF. The CDR3 coding sequence is TGTGCCAGCTCACCAGCGGCAACTCAAGAGACCCAGTACTTC.

This rearrangement joins TRBV4-3 to TRBJ2-3; 8 bases line up with TRBD1. The CDR3 extends over 17 amino acids. Germline CDR1 is LGHNA and CDR2 is YSLEER. V lost 1 base and J lost 4; bases outside the gene matches: 10. CDR3 region: CASSQGLRGTGSDTQYF. CDR3 nucleotide sequence: TGCGCCAGCAGCCAAGGGTTACGGGGGACAGGCTCAGATACGCAGTATTTT.

This chain links TRBV9 with TRBJ1-1, with D unclear. Germline V gene sequence: CDR1 SGDLS, CDR2 YYNGEE. This CDR3 region has 14 residues. V was trimmed by 1 base and J by 1 base, leaving 8 bases between them. CDR3 protein: CASSVLQQNTEAFF. In DNA form, the CDR3 reads TGTGCCAGCAGCGTATTACAGCAGAACACTGAAGCTTTCTTT.

The chain links TRBV6-5 to TRBJ2-3, with a possible D match to TRBD1 (5 bases). The CDR3 is 12 residues long. V was clipped by 7 bases and J by 7 bases, with 12 bases between them. The germline V gene has CDR1 MNHEY and CDR2 SVGAGI. CDR3 sequence reads: CASTLTVYTQYF. CDR3 sequence (DNA): TGTGCCAGCACCTTGACAGTGTATACGCAGTATTTT.

CDR3 loop: CASSLGAGRGKSDEQYF. The CDR3 coding sequence is TGTGCCAGCAGCTTAGGGGCGGGGAGGGGTAAATCAGACGAGCAGTACTTC. This chain uses TRBV7-2 with TRBJ2-7; 7 bases align to TRBD2. The CDR3 extends over 17 amino acids. The V gene end was trimmed by 1 base and the J gene end by 5 bases; junction bases not matched to a gene: 14. Germline V gives CDR1 SGHTA, CDR2 FQGNSA.

This rearrangement joins TRBV11-3 to TRBJ1-1; 8 nucleotides line up with TRBD1. The CDR3 spans 13 residues. Germline assignment: CDR1 SGHNT and CDR2 YENEEA. J gave up 9 bases and V 6 bases, and 9 bases lay outside the gene matches. The CDR3 DNA reads TGTGCCAGCAGTTCTTCCCGGACAGGGAAAGCTTTCTTT. Translation: CASSSSRTGKAFF.

The chain carries TRBV6-1 and TRBJ2-1; 7 bases align to TRBD2. This CDR3 region has 16 residues. Germline V gene data show CDR1 as MNHNS and CDR2 as SASEGT. J was trimmed by 0 bases and V by 3 bases; bases with no gene match: 5. CDR3 in DNA: TGTGCCAGCAGTGAGCGACTAGCCGGCTCCTACAATGAGCAGTTCTTC. Translating gives CASSERLAGSYNEQFF.

This clone was counted a few times. V and J are TRBV6-5 and TRBJ1-2; 10 bases agree with TRBD1. The V segment lost 7 bases and the J segment 6 bases; nucleotides outside the gene matches: 8. This CDR3 comprises 14 residues. CDR1 is MNHEY, CDR2 SVGAGI, per germline. As DNA, the CDR3 is TGTGCCAGCACCGATTGGGGGACAGGGGATGGCTACACCTTC. Amino acids: CASTDWGTGDGYTF.

The chain carries TRBV11-2 and TRBJ1-2; D is perhaps TRBD1 (5 bases). The CDR3 is 13 residues long. Germline-derived CDR1 and CDR2 are SGHAT and FQNNGV. V dropped 3 bases and J dropped 7 bases, with 12 bases sitting between them. The CDR3 sequence: CASSFGSGGGYTF. CDR3 sequence (DNA): TGTGCCAGCAGCTTCGGCTCGGGGGGTGGCTACACCTTC. The variable domain in full, completed from reference TRBV11-2 and TRBJ1-2, reads EAGVAQSPRYKIIEKRQSVAFWCNPISGHATLYWYQQILGQGPKLLIQFQNNGVVDDSQLPKDRFSAERLKGVDSTLKIQPAKLEDSAVYLCASSFGSGGGYTFGSGTRLTVV.

The CDR3 sequence is CASTKGRQGAADQPQHF. The CDR3, as DNA: TGTGCCAGCACCAAAGGGCGACAGGGCGCAGCGGATCAGCCCCAGCATTTT. The rearrangement links TRBV7-8 to TRBJ1-5, with 7 nucleotides matching TRBD1. V lost 7 bases and J lost 5; bases outside the gene matches: 17. In germline, CDR1 is SGHVS, CDR2 FQNEAQ. CDR3 length: 17 amino acids.